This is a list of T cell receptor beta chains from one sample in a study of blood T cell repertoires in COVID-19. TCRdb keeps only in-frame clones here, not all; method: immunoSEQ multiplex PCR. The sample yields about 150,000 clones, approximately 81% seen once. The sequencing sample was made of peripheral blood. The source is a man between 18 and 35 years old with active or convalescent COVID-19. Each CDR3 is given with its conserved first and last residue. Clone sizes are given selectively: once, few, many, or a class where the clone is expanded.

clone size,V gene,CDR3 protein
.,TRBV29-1,CSGTGRVNTGELFF
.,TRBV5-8,CASSKLVLGLRETQYF
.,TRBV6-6,CASSKEGTEAFF
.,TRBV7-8,CASSPGGHETQYF
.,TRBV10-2,CASRTSGSFTDTQYF
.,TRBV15,CATSRDGLAGAYEQYF
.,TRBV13,CASSLTGGSYNEQFF
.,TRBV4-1,CASSPMLAGGRSTDTQYF
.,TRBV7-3,CASSLTVVAGTNEQFF
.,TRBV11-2,CASSFSFPEGGFITEAFF
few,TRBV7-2,CASSLNSGGATDTQYF
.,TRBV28,CASSFGLVWFF
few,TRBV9,CASSVAGRDSATNEKLFF
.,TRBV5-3,CARSARQDYNSPLHF
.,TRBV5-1,CASSLLAGANQETQYF
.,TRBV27,CASSLVAGRYTGELFF
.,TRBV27,CASSFLTGLLDTQYF
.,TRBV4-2,CASSPGTGGGGTEAFF
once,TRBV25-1,CASSDQTNTGELFF
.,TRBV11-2,CASSLRGRTGAYEQYF
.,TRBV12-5,CASGLGQLGYREQFF
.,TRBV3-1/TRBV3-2,CASSRTQGGVGGYTF
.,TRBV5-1,CASSKATTGTELTPLHF
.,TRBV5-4,CASSLNPWQGWSYGYTF
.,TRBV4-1,CASSPAGQGNEKLFF
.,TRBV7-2,CASSSRTGQATSPLHF
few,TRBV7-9,CASSLGQQQETQYF
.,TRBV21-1,CASSKTLGHRVWGPNTGELFF
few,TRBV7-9,CASSYGGSGEQYF
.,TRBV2,CASSPSGGQETQYF
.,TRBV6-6,CASSYRDYDQPQHF
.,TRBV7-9,CASSSTTPRDRSSYEQYF
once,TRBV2,CASSDKRTSSGYTF
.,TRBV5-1,CASTAEGGSEKLFF
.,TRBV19,CASARTGGVGPQHF
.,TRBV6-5,CASTPRGRLTEAFF
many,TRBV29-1,CSVETGGPLYQPQHF
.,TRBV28,CASSFRDRAKAFF
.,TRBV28,CASSFLSDRRDSNQPQHF
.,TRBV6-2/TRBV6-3,CASSSIIPGDLYNEQFF
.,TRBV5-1,CASSGDRAVAYNSPLHF
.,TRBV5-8,CASSFGSRTDTQYF